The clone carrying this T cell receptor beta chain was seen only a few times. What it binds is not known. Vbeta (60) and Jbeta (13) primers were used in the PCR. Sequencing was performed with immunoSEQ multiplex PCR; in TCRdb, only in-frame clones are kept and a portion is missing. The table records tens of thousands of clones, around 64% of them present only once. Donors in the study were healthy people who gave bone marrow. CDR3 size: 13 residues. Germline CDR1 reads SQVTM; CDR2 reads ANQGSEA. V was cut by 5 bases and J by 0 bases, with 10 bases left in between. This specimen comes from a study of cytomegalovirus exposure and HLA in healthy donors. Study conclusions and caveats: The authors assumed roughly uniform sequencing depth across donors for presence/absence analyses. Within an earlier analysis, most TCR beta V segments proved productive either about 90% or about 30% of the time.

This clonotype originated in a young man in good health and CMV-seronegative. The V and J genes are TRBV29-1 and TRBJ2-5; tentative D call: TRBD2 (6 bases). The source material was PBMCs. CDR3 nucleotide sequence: TGCAGCGTTAAACGACTAGACCAAGAGACCCAGTACTTC. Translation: CSVKRLDQETQYF.